A selection of T cell receptor beta chains follows, all from one sample in a study of T cells in tumors after PD-1 blockade. Using immunoSEQ multiplex PCR, the repertoire was profiled, and TCRdb retains in-frame clones only, with some absent. There are 55,000 to 70,000 clones in the sample; roughly 77% occur only once, and around an eighth lies in the top ten. The input for sequencing was PBMCs, taken before anti-PD-1 treatment. Receptor source: a human donor with basal cell carcinoma. Both conserved end residues are part of each CDR3. Each record gives: D gene, V gene, J gene, clone size, CDR3 DNA, CDR3 protein. A D gene is named only where the DNA matches it firmly. The size entry is marked missing in some rows and otherwise reads once, few, many or a size class.

>TRBD2|TRBV2|TRBJ2-5|.
TGTGCCAGCAGAGAAAACGGACTAGCACAAGAGACCCAGTACTTC
CASRENGLAQETQYF
>TRBD2|TRBV9|TRBJ2-1|.
TGTGCCAGCAGCGTCCGGGACTACCCATATGGGAATGAGCAGTTCTTC
CASSVRDYPYGNEQFF
>TRBD1|TRBV7-2|TRBJ1-2|.
TGTGCCAGCAGCAAGACCGGGACAGATAATGCTAACTATGGCTACACCTTC
CASSKTGTDNANYGYTF
>TRBD1|TRBV5-1|TRBJ1-4|.
TGCGCCAGCCGCAATCCGGGACAGGCTGAAAAACTGTTTTTT
CASRNPGQAEKLFF
>.|TRBV6-1|TRBJ2-7|.
TGTGCCAGCAGTGACGTAAGGAGGGCAGGGAACTACGAGCAGTACTTC
CASSDVRRAGNYEQYF
>.|TRBV7-6|TRBJ2-3|.
TGTGCCAGCAGCAGCGGTCCTTCTACGCAGTATTTT
CASSSGPSTQYF
>.|TRBV5-6|TRBJ1-5|.
TGTGCCAGCAGCTTAAGGGCAGACCATCGAGCCCAGCATTTT
CASSLRADHRAQHF
>.|TRBV5-1|TRBJ1-4|.
TGCGCCAGCAGCACGGCCGGGCTTGGTGAAAAACTGTTTTTT
CASSTAGLGEKLFF
>.|TRBV19|TRBJ2-2|.
TGTGCCAGTAGTATCCTAATCATGGGAGCTCACACCGGGGAGCTGTTTTTT
CASSILIMGAHTGELFF
>.|TRBV3-1/TRBV3-2|TRBJ2-2|.
TGTGCCAGCAGCCAAGGTTGGGTGAGAAACACCGGGGAGCTGTTTTTT
CASSQGWVRNTGELFF
>.|TRBV6-5|TRBJ1-1|.
TGTGCCAGCAGTTACTCCGGGGGAGACACTGAAGCTTTCTTT
CASSYSGGDTEAFF
>.|TRBV7-3|TRBJ1-2|.
TGTGCCAGCAGCTTCTTGACCGTCCCTTTTGGCTACACCTTC
CASSFLTVPFGYTF
>TRBD1|TRBV5-1|TRBJ1-5|.
TGCGCCAGCCGTCCCGGGACAGGGGGCGGACAGCCCCAGCATTTT
CASRPGTGGGQPQHF
>.|TRBV10-1|TRBJ2-2|.
TGCGCCAGCACCCAGACGGTTGGCGGGGAGCTGTTTTTT
CASTQTVGGELFF
>.|TRBV3-1/TRBV3-2|TRBJ1-6|.
TGTGCCAGCAGCGCCCGGGCCCCGGAGAATTCACCCCTCCACTTT
CASSARAPENSPLHF
>TRBD2|TRBV7-2|TRBJ2-2|few
TGTGCCAGCAGCTTAGAAGGGACTAAAACCGGGGAGCTGTTTTTT
CASSLEGTKTGELFF
>.|TRBV18|TRBJ2-3|.
TGTGCCAGCTCACCCCCATTACCTCGCACAGATACGCAGTATTTT
CASSPPLPRTDTQYF
>TRBD2|TRBV5-4|TRBJ2-1|.
TGTGCCAGCAGCCCGGGACTAGCGGGAGATCCCCATGAGCAGTTCTTC
CASSPGLAGDPHEQFF
>.|TRBV19|TRBJ1-2|.
TGTGCCAGTAGTACCCGGTCCGGACCCGGGAACTATGGCTACACCTTC
CASSTRSGPGNYGYTF
>.|TRBV18|TRBJ2-5|.
TGTGCCAGCTCACCCCACGGGGGAGAGACCCAGTACTTC
CASSPHGGETQYF
>.|TRBV10-3|TRBJ1-5|.
TGTGCCATCAGTGGTAAGGCAGGGCTTAGCAATCAGCCCCAGCATTTT
CAISGKAGLSNQPQHF
>.|TRBV3-1/TRBV3-2|TRBJ1-2|.
TGTGCCAGCAGCCATATGACAGGCTATGGCTACACCTTC
CASSHMTGYGYTF
>TRBD2|TRBV4-1|TRBJ2-7|.
TGCGCCAGCAGCCAAGCTGGACTAGCCAACTACGAGCAGTACTTC
CASSQAGLANYEQYF
>.|TRBV18|TRBJ2-5|.
TGTGCCAGCTCACTTGGACAGTCCGGACAAGAGACCCAGTACTTC
CASSLGQSGQETQYF
>.|TRBV5-6|TRBJ1-2|.
TGTGCCAGCAGCTACACGATTCCTAACTATGGCTACACCTTC
CASSYTIPNYGYTF
>.|TRBV18|TRBJ2-7|.
TGTGCCAGCTCACCACCGGATGGGGAGCAGTACTTC
CASSPPDGEQYF
>TRBD1|TRBV19|TRBJ2-1|medium-sized
TGTGCCAGTAGTATCGGGACAGACTACAATGAGCAGTTCTTC
CASSIGTDYNEQFF
>.|TRBV6-5|TRBJ1-6|.
TGTGCCAGCAGTTCAAAGGGCCGCAGGGATTCACCCCTCCACTTT
CASSSKGRRDSPLHF
>.|TRBV7-3|TRBJ2-1|.
TGTGCCAGCAGCTTAGGGGCAGGGTCGGGCAATGAGCAGTTCTTC
CASSLGAGSGNEQFF
>.|TRBV18|TRBJ2-7|.
TGTGCCAGCTCACCTGCTGGCTACGAGCAGTACTTC
CASSPAGYEQYF
>TRBD1|TRBV2|TRBJ1-2|few
TGTGCCAGCAGCGTCAGACAGGGGAGCTATGGCTACACCTTC
CASSVRQGSYGYTF
>TRBD2|TRBV19|TRBJ2-1|.
TGTGCCAGTAGTATCCTGTCTAGCGGGGGGGCATCGAATGAGCAGTTCTTC
CASSILSSGGASNEQFF
>.|TRBV4-1|TRBJ1-2|.
TGCGCCAGCAGCCAAGATCAAGGGATCTATGGCTACACCTTC
CASSQDQGIYGYTF
>TRBD1|TRBV18|TRBJ1-2|.
TGTGCCAGCTCACCAAGGGGACAGTTAGCTAACTATGGCTACACCTTC
CASSPRGQLANYGYTF
>.|TRBV12-5|TRBJ2-5|.
TGTGCTAGTGGGACGAGAGGGGAGACCCAGTACTTC
CASGTRGETQYF
>TRBD1|TRBV12-3/TRBV12-4|TRBJ2-3|.
TGTGCCAGCAGACGGACAGGGTCAGATACGCAGTATTTT
CASRRTGSDTQYF
>TRBD2|TRBV7-3|TRBJ2-7|.
TGTGCCAGCAGCTCACCGGGACTAGCCGTATACGAGCAGTACTTC
CASSSPGLAVYEQYF
>.|TRBV11-3|TRBJ2-2|.
TGTGCCAGCAGCTTTTTACGGGTGGGCACCGGGGAGCTGTTTTTT
CASSFLRVGTGELFF
>.|TRBV11-3|TRBJ1-3|once
TGTGCCAGCAGCTGGGGTCTCTCTGGAAACACCATATATTTT
CASSWGLSGNTIYF
>TRBD1|TRBV5-6|TRBJ2-1|.
TGTGCCAGCAGCTGGGACAGGGTAGATGAGCAGTTCTTC
CASSWDRVDEQFF
>.|TRBV19|TRBJ2-7|.
TGTGCCAGTAAAGGTACAGGCTATCCATACGAGCAGTACTTC
CASKGTGYPYEQYF
>.|TRBV15|TRBJ1-1|.
TGTGCCACCAGCGGAGACAGGCGGTACACTGAAGCTTTCTTT
CATSGDRRYTEAFF
>.|TRBV6-4|TRBJ1-4|.
TGTGCCAGCAGTGACTCAGGGGTGAAACTGTTTTTT
CASSDSGVKLFF
>TRBD1|TRBV6-6|TRBJ2-6|few
TGTGCCAGCAGGGGGGCAGGGGGCTCCGGGGCCAACGTCCTGACTTTC
CASRGAGGSGANVLTF
>.|TRBV29-1|TRBJ2-7|.
TGCAGCGTTGGCGTGGACTACGAGCAGTACTTC
CSVGVDYEQYF
>.|TRBV9|TRBJ1-1|.
TGTGCCAGCAGCGTAGTTGAGAGGGGGAACACTGAAGCTTTCTTT
CASSVVERGNTEAFF
>TRBD2|TRBV5-8|TRBJ2-1|.
TGTGCCAGCAGCTCAGGGGGACTAGCGGGGGGGCCCAATGAGCAGTTCTTC
CASSSGGLAGGPNEQFF
>TRBD1|TRBV27|TRBJ1-6|.
TGTGCCAGCAGGGACAGGGGGTCACCCCTCCACTTT
CASRDRGSPLHF
>.|TRBV7-8|TRBJ2-1|.
TGTGCCAGCAGCTTAGCGCGTTCGGCAGAGGGGTACAATGAGCAGTTCTTC
CASSLARSAEGYNEQFF
>.|TRBV25-1|TRBJ2-5|.
TGTGCCAGCAGTGAGACTCGTCAAGAGACCCAGTACTTC
CASSETRQETQYF
>.|TRBV5-1|TRBJ2-4|.
TGCGCCAGCAGCTCACAGGGAAACCAGGTTGGGGCCAAAAACATTCAGTACTTC
CASSSQGNQVGAKNIQYF
>TRBD1|TRBV5-4|TRBJ1-3|.
TGTGCCAGCAGCTTGAACAGGGGCGGAAACACCATATATTTT
CASSLNRGGNTIYF
>TRBD2|TRBV27|TRBJ2-7|once
TGTGCCAGCAGTTTTCTAGCGGGGGGGCCCTACGAGCAGTACTTC
CASSFLAGGPYEQYF
>.|TRBV5-4|TRBJ2-3|once
TGTGCCAGCAGTGCCCGGGACACCGGGGGCACAGATACGCAGTATTTT
CASSARDTGGTDTQYF
>.|TRBV13|TRBJ2-7|.
TGTGCCAGCAGCCAGACGGACGTGAGTGGGGAGCAGTACTTC
CASSQTDVSGEQYF
>.|TRBV30|TRBJ2-7|.
TGTGCCTGGGGCTCCTACGAGCAGTACTTC
CAWGSYEQYF
>.|TRBV6-6|TRBJ2-7|.
TGTGCCAGCAGCCCCGGGGGCTCCTCCTACGAGCAGTACTTC
CASSPGGSSYEQYF